The next 16 T cell receptor beta chains were all read from a single sample in a study of beta chain features in type 1 diabetes (dated by TCRdb to the late 2010s). What the study reported, not specific to this receptor: In all four CD4+ subsets, TCRB CDR3 length was moderately but significantly shorter in type 1 diabetes patients.

Library preparation employed the immunoSEQ multiplex PCR assay. All of the isolated RNA was reverse transcribed with the High Capacity cDNA Reverse Transcription Kit, so expressed TCRB transcripts were sequenced. The clones in this table, taken by TCRdb from immuneACCESS, are in-frame only. Not every clone is retained; where verified, under half of the shortfall comes from an unresolved V gene, and the cause of the rest is unknown. The sample table holds a few hundred thousand clones, of which 9.5% to 10% were seen once. The ten most abundant clones make up roughly 0.54% of the sample. No antigens are known for them. The sample consisted of central memory CD4+ T cells from blood. Every receptor here comes from a man younger than 40 with type 1 diabetes.

The table lists this clone with a few counts. V and J are TRBV7-9 and TRBJ1-4, with TRBD1 identical over 7 bases. This CDR3 has 16 residues. The ends lost 1 base at V and 7 bases at J; junction bases unmatched: 9. Germline CDR1 reads SEHNR; CDR2 reads FQNEAQ (reference sequence). The CDR3 loop is CASSLGFAGGIEKLFF. The CDR3 DNA follows: TGTGCCAGCAGCTTAGGATTCGCAGGGGGAATTGAAAAACTGTTTTTT.

This clone was detected only a few times. This chain connects TRBV2 to TRBJ1-1; 8 nucleotides align to TRBD1. J was trimmed by 2 bases and V by 4 bases; bases with no gene match: 3. The CDR3 runs 14 residues. Germline V gene lookup returns CDR1 SNHLY and CDR2 FYNNEI. The chain's CDR3 is CASSVQGANTEAFF. CDR3 bases: TGTGCCAGCAGTGTTCAGGGGGCTAACACTGAAGCTTTCTTT.

The chain is built from TRBV5-1 and TRBJ1-1; 7 nucleotides line up with TRBD1. CDR1 SGHRS and CDR2 YFSETQ come from the germline V gene. This CDR3 has 15 amino acids. V was clipped by 4 bases and J by 3 bases; unmatched bases: 9. The CDR3 nucleotides read TGCGCCAGCAGCGAACTGGGAGGGGGCGACACTGAAGCTTTCTTT. As protein: CASSELGGGDTEAFF.

This clone was seen a few times. This sequence joins TRBV7-3 and TRBJ2-7; unclear D gene. The V gene lost 2 bases and the J gene lost 1 base, with 9 bases spanning the gap. The CDR3 is made up of 14 amino acids. CDR1 is SGHTA and CDR2 is FQGTGA in the germline V gene. CDR3 in amino acids: CASSLSSSSYEQYF. Written as DNA, the CDR3 is TGTGCCAGCAGCTTATCATCCAGTTCCTACGAGCAGTACTTC.

The V call is TRBV18, the J call TRBJ1-2; D is possibly TRBD1 (5 bases). Germline V gene data show CDR1 as KGHSH and CDR2 as LQKENI. This CDR3 has 12 residues. With 4 bases removed from V and 3 bases from J, the gap between germline ends came to 6 bases. CDR3 in DNA: TGTGCCAGCTCACTGGGGGACTATGGCTACACCTTC. Its protein product is CASSLGDYGYTF.

The chain has TRBV30 and TRBJ2-7, with D possibly matching TRBD2 (6 bases). The ends were cut back, 5 bases at V and 4 bases at J, with 9 bases in the middle. Germline CDR1 reads GTSNPN; CDR2 reads SVGIG (reference sequence). The CDR3 runs to 11 residues. DNA of the CDR3: TGTGCCTGGGGAGGGGTGTACGAGCAGTACTTC. Translation: CAWGGVYEQYF.

This clone showed up just a few times. V and J are TRBV15 and TRBJ1-2; no firm D call. V lost 4 bases and J 2 bases, leaving 2 bases between the germline ends. CDR3 length: 11 amino acids. The germline gives CDR1 LNHNV, CDR2 YYDKDF (reference sequence). The CDR3 is CATSNNYGYTF. The CDR3 DNA follows: TGTGCCACCAGCAACAACTATGGCTACACCTTC. The complete variable domain, with remaining parts taken from reference TRBV15 and TRBJ1-2, reads DAMVIQNPRYQVTQFGKPVTLSCSQTLNHNVMYWYQQKSSQAPKLLFHYYDKDFNNEADTPDNFQSRRPNTSFCFLDIRSPGLGDTAMYLCATSNNYGYTFGSGTRLTVV.

The V call is TRBV19, the J call TRBJ1-5; D is possibly TRBD1 (6 bases). CDR3 length equals 14 residues. V lost 7 bases and J lost 3, with 13 bases in between. Germline CDR1 reads LNHDA; CDR2 reads SQIVND (reference sequence). CDR3 nucleotide sequence: TGTGCCAGTACCCGGGAGGGACACAATCAGCCCCAGCATTTT. As protein: CASTREGHNQPQHF.

The CDR3 loop is CASSSNMGIQYF. The CDR3 DNA reads as TGCGCCAGCAGCTCAAACATGGGCATTCAGTACTTC. This chain links TRBV5-1 with TRBJ2-4; no clear D gene. Germline V gene data show CDR1 as SGHRS and CDR2 as YFSETQ. The CDR3 has 12 amino acids. V lost 3 bases and J lost 9, with 10 bases in between.

The CDR3 loop reads CASTEGSGTHYEQYF. CDR3 DNA sequence: TGTGCCAGCACCGAAGGGAGCGGGACTCACTACGAGCAGTACTTC. V and J are TRBV2 and TRBJ2-7, with 7 bases fitting TRBD2. The CDR3 has 15 amino acids. Germline CDR1 is SNHLY and CDR2 is FYNNEI. V trimming: 7 bases; J trimming: 3 bases; junction bases outside the gene matches: 12.

In its sample, this clone was seen a few times. This chain connects TRBV19 to TRBJ2-5; either TRBD1 or TRBD2 may supply D (5 bases each). The CDR3 sequence is 13 residues long. The germline V gene encodes CDR1 LNHDA and CDR2 SQIVND (reference sequence). The V end lost 2 bases, the J end lost 4 bases, and 8 bases lay between the germline ends. CDR3 coding DNA: TGTGCCAGTAGTATAAGGGACCGAGAGACCCAGTACTTC. It codes for CASSIRDRETQYF.

This clone was observed a few times. Other DNA sequences in the sample encode the same CDR3. The chain combines TRBV7-3 with TRBJ2-5; D is uncertain. V was shortened by 2 bases and J by 5 bases, with 9 bases between the two germline ends. Germline V gives CDR1 SGHTA, CDR2 FQGTGA. The CDR3 runs 13 residues. DNA for the CDR3: TGTGCCAGCAGCTTATCTCTTGGGGAGACCCAGTACTTC. It translates to CASSLSLGETQYF. Filled out from reference TRBV7-3 and TRBJ2-5, the complete variable domain reads GAGVSQTPSNKVTEKGKYVELRCDPISGHTALYWYRQSLGQGPEFLIYFQGTGAADDSGLPNDRFFAVRPEGSVSTLKIQRTERGDSAVYLCASSLSLGETQYFGPGTRLLVL.

This clone came up many times. J is TRBJ2-6 and V is TRBV13, with D hard to call. This CDR3 region has 15 residues. CDR1 is PRHDT and CDR2 is FYEKMQ in the germline V gene (reference sequence). The V and J ends lost 3 bases and 0 bases respectively, with 6 bases between them. The CDR3 nucleotides read TGTGCCAGCAGCTTGGAAAGCTCTGGGGCCAACGTCCTGACTTTC. This codes for CASSLESSGANVLTF.

This clone occurred a few times. This chain uses TRBV18 with TRBJ1-1; D perhaps matches TRBD1 (6 bases). The CDR3 length is 14 residues. Germline-derived CDR1 and CDR2 are KGHSH and LQKENI. Trimming shortened V by 5 bases and J by 0 bases, and 10 bases separated the two germline ends. CDR3 loop: CASSTGTMNTEAFF. DNA of the CDR3: TGTGCCAGCTCAACCGGGACAATGAACACTGAAGCTTTCTTT.

This clone was counted between two and nine times. The chain carries TRBV28 and TRBJ2-7; a weak D match, TRBD1 (5 bases). The CDR3 has 14 residues. V lost 3 bases, J lost 3 bases, and 12 bases lay in between. Germline CDR1 reads MDHEN; CDR2 reads SYDVKM. The CDR3 bases are TGTGCCAGCAGTTTTCCCAGGGATTTCTACGAGCAGTACTTC. This encodes CASSFPRDFYEQYF.

This clone was detected only a few times. The rearrangement joins TRBV18 to TRBJ1-5; D gene unclear. The CDR3 extends over 14 amino acids. CDR1 KGHSH and CDR2 LQKENI come from the germline V gene. V lost 6 bases and J lost 0, with 9 bases in between. CDR3 sequence reads: CASSPAYSNQPQHF. For the CDR3, the DNA is TGTGCCAGCTCTCCGGCGTATAGCAATCAGCCCCAGCATTTT.